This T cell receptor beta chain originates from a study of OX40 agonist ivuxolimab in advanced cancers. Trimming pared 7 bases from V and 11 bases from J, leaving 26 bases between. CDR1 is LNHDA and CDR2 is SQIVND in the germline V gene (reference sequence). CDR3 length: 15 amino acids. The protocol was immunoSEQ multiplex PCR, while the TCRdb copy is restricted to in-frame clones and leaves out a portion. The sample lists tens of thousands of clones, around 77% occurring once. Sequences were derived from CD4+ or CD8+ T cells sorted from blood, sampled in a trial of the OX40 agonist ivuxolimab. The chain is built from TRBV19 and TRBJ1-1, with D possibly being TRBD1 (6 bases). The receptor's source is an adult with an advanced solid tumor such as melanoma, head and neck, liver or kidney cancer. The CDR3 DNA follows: TGTGCCAGTACCTCCGCAGGGGCCTCAAGTCACCGGGCTTTCTTT. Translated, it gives CASTSAGASSHRAFF.